These 25 T cell receptor beta chains were all obtained from the same sample, sequenced in a study of blood T cell repertoires in COVID-19. Method: immunoSEQ multiplex PCR; TCRdb's copy keeps in-frame clones and lacks some. The repertoire has approximately 240,000 clones, around 85% of them found once; the top ten carry roughly 6.4%. Sequenced material: peripheral blood. The receptors originated from a woman aged 60 to 75 with active or convalescent COVID-19.

V is TRBV7-9 and J is TRBJ2-1; tentative D call: TRBD2 (7 bases). CDR3 length: 15 amino acids. Trimming shortened V by 5 bases and J by 2 bases, and 13 bases separated the two germline ends. CDR1 is SEHNR and CDR2 is FQNEAQ in the germline V gene (reference sequence). The CDR3 spells CASSPRGGAYNEQFF. The CDR3 DNA follows: TGTGCCAGCAGCCCGAGAGGGGGGGCCTACAATGAGCAGTTCTTC.

V and J are TRBV28 and TRBJ2-2, with TRBD2 identical over 10 bases. The trim removed 5 bases at V and 1 base at J, leaving 16 bases unmatched. This CDR3 is 20 amino acids long. The germline V gene encodes CDR1 MDHEN and CDR2 SYDVKM. CDR3 region: CASSHWIGVQRGGNTGELFF. CDR3 DNA: TGTGCCAGCAGTCACTGGATCGGTGTTCAGCGGGGGGGGAACACCGGGGAGCTGTTTTTT.

This chain links TRBV7-9 with TRBJ1-2; no clear D gene. CDR3 length equals 15 residues. The germline V gene encodes CDR1 SEHNR and CDR2 FQNEAQ (reference sequence). V was trimmed by 5 bases and J by 8 bases, leaving 21 bases between them. The CDR3: CASSVGSRWREGYTF. The CDR3 DNA sequence: TGTGCCAGCAGCGTGGGGTCCCGGTGGAGGGAAGGCTACACCTTC.

The chain combines TRBV19 with TRBJ2-1, with TRBD2 matching 10 bases. The CDR3 covers 17 residues. Trimming took 4 bases from V and 3 from J; bases not matched to a gene: 9. Germline CDR1 LNHDA, CDR2 SQIVND (reference sequence). The CDR3 sequence: CASSSRRLAGYYNEQFF. In nucleotides, the CDR3 is TGTGCCAGTAGTAGTCGAAGACTAGCGGGTTACTACAATGAGCAGTTCTTC.

V is TRBV11-3 and J is TRBJ2-4; the D is unclear. Germline-derived CDR1 and CDR2 are SGHNT and YENEEA. V was pared by 1 base and J by 0 bases, with 19 bases between. The CDR3 totals 19 residues. The CDR3 loop is CASSLVSIERNLAKNIQYF. The DNA for the CDR3 is TGTGCCAGCAGCTTAGTTTCCATCGAGCGAAACTTAGCCAAAAACATTCAGTACTTC.

Worth noting for this clone: Other DNA sequences in this specimen translate into the identical CDR3. J is TRBJ2-2 and V is TRBV2; TRBD2 matches 10 bases. The CDR3 is made up of 15 amino acids. CDR1 and CDR2 from the germline V gene are SNHLY and FYNNEI. V lost 4 bases to trimming and J lost 1 base; unmatched junction nucleotides: 0. The CDR3 nucleotides are TGTGCCAGCAGTGGACTAGCGGGGAACACCGGGGAGCTGTTTTTT. Translating it yields CASSGLAGNTGELFF.

The chain combines TRBV30 with TRBJ2-3; TRBD2 agrees at 8 bases. There are 15 residues in the CDR3. V shed 0 bases, J shed 6 bases, and the junction held 8 bases outside the gene matches. Germline V CDR1 and CDR2: GTSNPN, SVGIG (reference sequence). The CDR3 loop reads CAWSVLGAGVDTQYF. The CDR3 DNA reads as TGTGCCTGGAGTGTACTAGGAGCGGGAGTGGATACGCAGTATTTT.

The chain combines TRBV4-1 with TRBJ2-1; D unresolved. Trimming pared 1 base from V and 7 bases from J, leaving 11 bases between. Germline CDR1 MGHRA, CDR2 YSYEKL. There are 14 residues in the CDR3. CDR3 sequence: CASSQVGAWNEQFF. The DNA for the CDR3 is TGCGCCAGCAGCCAAGTCGGAGCGTGGAATGAGCAGTTCTTC.

This clone was counted a few times. The V and J genes are TRBV3-1 (or the pseudogene TRBV3-2) and TRBJ2-1; 13 bases line up with TRBD2. Germline CDR1 is LGHDT and CDR2 is YNNKEL (reference sequence). V shed 4 bases and J 9 bases; nucleotides not matched to a gene: 6. This CDR3 contains 15 residues. CDR3 loop: CASSRGLAGASEQFF. DNA for the CDR3: TGTGCCAGCAGCCGCGGACTAGCGGGAGCGAGTGAGCAGTTCTTC.

The chain couples TRBV19 to TRBJ2-3, with 15 bases aligning to TRBD2. The ends lost 10 bases at V and 2 bases at J; junction bases unmatched: 10. The CDR3 totals 17 residues. Germline V gene data show CDR1 as LNHDA and CDR2 as SQIVND (reference sequence). The CDR3 sequence is CANKGLAGGPVTDTQYF. The CDR3 DNA follows: TGTGCCAACAAAGGACTAGCGGGGGGGCCGGTCACAGATACGCAGTATTTT.

This rearrangement joins TRBV6-5 to TRBJ1-2; TRBD1 is a possible D gene (6 bases). The CDR3 covers 13 residues. V lost 3 bases and J 10 bases, leaving 15 bases between the germline ends. Germline CDR1 and CDR2: MNHEY and SVGAGI. The CDR3 DNA is TGTGCCAGCAGTTATGGGACACTGGATGTCTACACCTTC. Translated, it gives CASSYGTLDVYTF.

The V and J genes are TRBV4-2 and TRBJ2-3; 10 bases are a match to TRBD2. With 7 bases clipped from V and 6 bases from J, the junction kept 10 bases outside the gene matches. The CDR3 sequence is 15 residues long. CDR1 LGHNA and CDR2 YNFKEQ come from the germline V gene. The CDR3 reads CASTLTSGAHDTQYF. The CDR3 nucleotides read TGTGCCAGCACCCTCACTAGCGGGGCCCACGATACGCAGTATTTT.

The chain joins TRBV10-2 to TRBJ1-2; 8 bases align to TRBD1. The CDR3 sequence is 14 residues long. V shed 6 bases and J 6 bases; nucleotides not matched to a gene: 9. Germline assignment: CDR1 WSHSY and CDR2 SAAADI. The CDR3 spells CASRGGDRSNGYTF. As DNA, the CDR3 is TGCGCCAGCAGGGGGGGGGACAGGTCAAATGGCTACACCTTC.

This clone was found once. The rearrangement joins TRBV5-1 to TRBJ2-3, with TRBD2 matching 7 bases. From germline, CDR1 is SGHRS and CDR2 YFSETQ. V shed 0 bases, J shed 5 bases, and the junction held 3 bases outside the gene matches. The CDR3 contains 14 residues. The CDR3 nucleotides read TGCGCCAGCAGCTTGGAACTAGCGAGAGATACGCAGTATTTT. Protein product: CASSLELARDTQYF.

The chain has TRBV6-5 and TRBJ1-4, with D unresolved. The CDR3 consists of 14 residues. V lost 5 bases to trimming and J lost 6 bases, with 13 bases between them. Germline V CDR1 and CDR2: MNHEY, SVGAGI. The chain's CDR3 is CASSPRVLDEKLFF. The CDR3 DNA reads as TGTGCCAGCAGTCCCCGAGTCCTTGATGAAAAACTGTTTTTT.

This chain links TRBV5-1 with TRBJ1-6, with D perhaps matching TRBD1 (6 bases). Between the trimmed V and J ends, which lost 0 bases and 13 bases, there was a span of 14 bases. The CDR3 length is 14 residues. Germline lookup yields CDR1 SGHRS and CDR2 YFSETQ. The CDR3 protein is CASSLADRSWPLHF. The CDR3 DNA is TGCGCCAGCAGCTTGGCAGACAGGTCCTGGCCCCTCCACTTT. Full variable domain (remainder filled in from reference TRBV5-1 and TRBJ1-6): KAGVTQTPRYLIKTRGQQVTLSCSPISGHRSVSWYQQTPGQGLQFLFEYFSETQRNKGNFPGRFSGRQFSNSRSEMNVSTLELGDSALYLCASSLADRSWPLHFGNGTRLTVT.

This rearrangement joins TRBV3-1 (or the pseudogene TRBV3-2) to TRBJ2-5, with 8 bases that match TRBD2. This CDR3 comprises 14 residues. CDR1 and CDR2 (germline): LGHDT, YNNKEL (reference sequence). Trimming at V came to 1 base and at J to 5 bases, leaving 3 bases not matched to a gene. The CDR3 DNA reads as TGTGCCAGCAGCCAAGCGGGGGGGATGGAGACCCAGTACTTC. It yields the protein CASSQAGGMETQYF.

The rearrangement joins TRBV28 to TRBJ1-1, with 10 bases that match TRBD1. CDR1 is MDHEN, CDR2 SYDVKM, per germline. V shed 6 bases, J shed 10 bases, and the junction held 8 bases outside the gene matches. CDR3 length equals 13 residues. In DNA, the CDR3 is TGTGCCAGCAGACGGGACAGGGGTTTAAGAGCTTTCTTT. This sequence encodes CASRRDRGLRAFF.

The rearrangement uses TRBV5-8 and TRBJ2-5; D is perhaps TRBD1 (6 bases). This CDR3 contains 14 residues. Trimming stripped 5 bases from V and 1 base from J, with 12 bases between. CDR1 and CDR2 from the germline V gene are SGHTS and YDEGEE. The CDR3 reads CASRLTGTQETQYF. The CDR3 coding sequence is TGTGCCAGCAGATTAACAGGGACCCAAGAGACCCAGTACTTC.

This clone came up once. The chain employs TRBV6-6 and TRBJ2-7; 10 nucleotides match TRBD2. V lost 6 bases and J lost 3; bases outside the gene matches: 5. Looked up from germline, CDR1 is MNHNY and CDR2 is SVGAGI (reference sequence). This CDR3 spans 14 amino acids. CDR3 DNA sequence: TGTGCCAGCAGCTACCTAGCGGGGGACTACGAGCAGTACGTC. This sequence encodes CASSYLAGDYEQYV.

The chain couples TRBV27 to TRBJ2-3; 15 bases fit TRBD2. CDR1 and CDR2 (germline): MNHEY, SMNVEV (reference sequence). This CDR3 region has 16 residues. V lost 3 bases, J lost 7 bases, and 5 bases stayed unmatched. CDR3 in amino acids: CASSFTGTSGGNTQYF. The DNA for the CDR3 is TGTGCCAGCAGTTTCACCGGGACTAGCGGGGGGAATACGCAGTATTTT.

The chain uses TRBV7-2 and TRBJ2-5, with 11 bases fitting TRBD2. The CDR3 has 15 residues. Germline V gene data show CDR1 as SGHTA and CDR2 as FQGNSA. V lost 5 bases to trimming and J lost 5 bases; unmatched junction nucleotides: 7. CDR3 sequence: CASSARLAGQETQYF. In DNA, the CDR3 is TGTGCCAGCAGCGCCAGACTAGCGGGGCAGGAGACCCAGTACTTC.

The chain recombines TRBV19 with TRBJ1-2; 8 bases match TRBD1. The CDR3 loop spans 13 amino acids. V lost 7 bases, J lost 7 bases, and 8 bases stayed unmatched. Germline V gene sequence: CDR1 LNHDA, CDR2 SQIVND (reference sequence). CDR3 sequence: CASTPRTGTGYTF. The CDR3, as DNA: TGTGCCAGTACCCCCCGGACAGGGACTGGCTACACCTTC.

The chain is built from TRBV5-1 and TRBJ2-3; possible D gene TRBD2, 5 bases. The germline CDR1 and CDR2 sequences are SGHRS and YFSETQ. Deletions cut 2 bases from V and 1 base from J, with 11 bases between. This CDR3 has 15 amino acids. The DNA for the CDR3 is TGCGCCAGCAGCTTTAATAGCGAGCGCACAGATACGCAGTATTTT. It is translated as CASSFNSERTDTQYF.

There are many counts of this clone. The CDR3 region has the DNA TGTGCCAGCACCGCCGGGACAGGGGCGGTGACTGAAGCTTTCTTT. Translation gives CASTAGTGAVTEAFF. This chain connects TRBV7-6 to TRBJ1-1; 10 bases fit TRBD1. Losses at the gene ends were 7 bases for V and 5 bases for J; bases not matched to a gene: 10. Germline CDR1 is SGHVS and CDR2 is FNYEAQ. There are 15 residues in the CDR3.